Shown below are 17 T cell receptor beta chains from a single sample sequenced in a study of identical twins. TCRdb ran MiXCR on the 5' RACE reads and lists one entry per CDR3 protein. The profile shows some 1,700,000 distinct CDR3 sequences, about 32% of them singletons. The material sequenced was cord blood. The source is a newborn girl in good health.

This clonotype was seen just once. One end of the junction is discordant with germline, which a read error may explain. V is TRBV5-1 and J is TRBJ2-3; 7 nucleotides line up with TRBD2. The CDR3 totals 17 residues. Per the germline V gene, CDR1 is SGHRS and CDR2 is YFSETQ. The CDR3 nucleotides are TGCACCAGCAGCTTGGAGGGTAGCGGGTTCCGCACAGATACGCAGTATTTT. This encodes CTSSLEGSGFRTDTQYF.

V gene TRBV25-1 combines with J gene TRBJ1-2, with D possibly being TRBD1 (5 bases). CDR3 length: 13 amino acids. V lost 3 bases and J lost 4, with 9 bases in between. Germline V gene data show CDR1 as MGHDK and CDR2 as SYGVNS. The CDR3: CASSERDRYGYTF. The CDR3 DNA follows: TGTGCCAGCAGTGAGAGGGACCGCTATGGCTACACCTTC.

CDR3 region: CASSRRGLNTEAFF. For the CDR3, the DNA is TGTGCCAGCAGTCGCCGGGGGCTGAACACTGAAGCTTTCTTT. The V gene is TRBV6-2 or TRBV6-3, the J gene TRBJ1-1, with D perhaps TRBD1 (6 bases). Germline CDR1 and CDR2: MNHEY and SVGEGT. The CDR3 is 14 amino acids. V was pared by 5 bases and J by 0 bases, with 10 bases between.

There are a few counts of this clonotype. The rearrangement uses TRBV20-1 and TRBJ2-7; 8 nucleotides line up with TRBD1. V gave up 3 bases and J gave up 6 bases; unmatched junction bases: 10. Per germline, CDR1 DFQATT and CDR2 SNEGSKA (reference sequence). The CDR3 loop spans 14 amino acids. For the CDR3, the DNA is TGCAGTGCTAGGAGGACAGGGTTCTCGGGCGAGCAGTACTTC. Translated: CSARRTGFSGEQYF.

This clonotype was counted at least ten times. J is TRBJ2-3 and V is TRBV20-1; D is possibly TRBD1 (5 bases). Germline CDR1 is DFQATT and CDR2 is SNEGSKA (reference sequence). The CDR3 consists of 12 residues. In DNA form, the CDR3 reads TGCAGCGCCAGGGATCGCCCAGATACGCAGTATTTT. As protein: CSARDRPDTQYF.

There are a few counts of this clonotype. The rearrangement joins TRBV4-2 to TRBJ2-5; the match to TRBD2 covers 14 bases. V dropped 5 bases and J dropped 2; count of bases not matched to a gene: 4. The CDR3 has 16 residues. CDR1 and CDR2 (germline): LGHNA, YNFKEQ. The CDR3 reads CASSSRLAGGQETQYF. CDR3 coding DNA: TGTGCCAGCAGCTCCAGACTAGCGGGAGGGCAAGAGACCCAGTACTTC.

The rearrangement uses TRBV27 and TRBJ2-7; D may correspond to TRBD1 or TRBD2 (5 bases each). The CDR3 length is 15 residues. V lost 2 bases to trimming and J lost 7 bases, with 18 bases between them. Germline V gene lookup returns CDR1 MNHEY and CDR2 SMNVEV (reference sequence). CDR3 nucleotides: TGTGCCAGCAGTTTAACCGGGACGGCCTACAATGAGCAGTACTTC. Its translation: CASSLTGTAYNEQYF.

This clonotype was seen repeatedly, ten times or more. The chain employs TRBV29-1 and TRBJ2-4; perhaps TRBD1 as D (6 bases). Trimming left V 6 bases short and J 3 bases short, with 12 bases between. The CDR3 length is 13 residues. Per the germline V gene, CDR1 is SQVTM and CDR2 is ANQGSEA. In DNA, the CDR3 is TGCAGCGTCACAGGGTGGGACAAAAACATTCAGTACTTC. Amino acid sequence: CSVTGWDKNIQYF.

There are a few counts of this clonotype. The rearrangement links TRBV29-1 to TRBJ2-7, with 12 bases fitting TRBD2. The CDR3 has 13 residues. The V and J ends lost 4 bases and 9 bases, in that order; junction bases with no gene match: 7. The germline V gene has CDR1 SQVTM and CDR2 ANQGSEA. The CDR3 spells CSVVTSGRRGQYF. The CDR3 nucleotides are TGCAGCGTTGTGACTAGCGGGAGACGGGGGCAGTACTTC.

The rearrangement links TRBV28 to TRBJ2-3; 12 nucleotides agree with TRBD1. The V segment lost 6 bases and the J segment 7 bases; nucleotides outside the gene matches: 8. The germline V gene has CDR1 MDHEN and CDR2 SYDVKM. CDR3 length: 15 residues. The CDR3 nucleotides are TGTGCCAGCAGCCGTCCGGGACAGGGGGCATATACGCAGTATTTT. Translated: CASSRPGQGAYTQYF.

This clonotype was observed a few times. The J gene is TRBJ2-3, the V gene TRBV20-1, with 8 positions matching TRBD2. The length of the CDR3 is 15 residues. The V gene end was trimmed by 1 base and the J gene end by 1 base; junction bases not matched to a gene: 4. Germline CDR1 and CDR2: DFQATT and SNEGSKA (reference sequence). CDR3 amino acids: CSARASSGRTDTQYF. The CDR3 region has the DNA TGCAGTGCTAGAGCTTCTAGCGGGCGCACAGATACGCAGTATTTT.

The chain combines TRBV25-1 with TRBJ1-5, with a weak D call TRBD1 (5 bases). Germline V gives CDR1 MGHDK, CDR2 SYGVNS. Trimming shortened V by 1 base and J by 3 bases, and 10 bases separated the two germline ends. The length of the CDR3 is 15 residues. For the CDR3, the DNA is TGTGCCAGCAGTGAATCCGGCAGGGTCAATCAGCCCCAGCATTTT. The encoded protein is CASSESGRVNQPQHF.

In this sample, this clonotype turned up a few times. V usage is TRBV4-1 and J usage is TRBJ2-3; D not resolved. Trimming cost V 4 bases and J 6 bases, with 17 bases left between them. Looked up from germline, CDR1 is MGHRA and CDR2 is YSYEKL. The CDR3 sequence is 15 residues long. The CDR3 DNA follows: TGCGCCAGCAGCCGTTTCGCGGTTGGTTGGGATACGCAGTATTTT. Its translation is CASSRFAVGWDTQYF.

CDR3 sequence reads: CASSILEGQYSNQPQHF. The CDR3 region has the DNA TGTGCCAGCAGTATTCTGGAGGGGCAGTATAGCAATCAGCCCCAGCATTTT. The chain combines TRBV6-1 with TRBJ1-5; tentatively, D is TRBD1 (5 bases). Trimming left V 5 bases short and J 0 bases short, with 17 bases between. CDR3 length: 17 residues. CDR1 and CDR2 (germline): MNHNS, SASEGT.

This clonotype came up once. For the CDR3, the DNA is TGTGCCAGCAGCTTATCAGGGAGCCTCAGGGAGACCCAGTACTTC. This gives the protein CASSLSGSLRETQYF. This chain links TRBV7-6 with TRBJ2-4; D may be TRBD1 or TRBD2 (5 bases each). Matching the DNA end better, TRBJ2-5 makes the J call doubtful. The CDR3 is made up of 15 amino acids. Germline loops: CDR1 SGHVS, CDR2 FNYEAQ.

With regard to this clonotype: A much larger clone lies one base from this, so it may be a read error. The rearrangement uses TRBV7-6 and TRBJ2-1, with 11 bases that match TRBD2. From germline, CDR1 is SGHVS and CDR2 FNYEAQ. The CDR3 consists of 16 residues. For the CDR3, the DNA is TGTGCCGGCAGCCTTTATCTAGCGGGGGGTAACAATGAGCAGTTCTTC. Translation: CAGSLYLAGGNNEQFF.

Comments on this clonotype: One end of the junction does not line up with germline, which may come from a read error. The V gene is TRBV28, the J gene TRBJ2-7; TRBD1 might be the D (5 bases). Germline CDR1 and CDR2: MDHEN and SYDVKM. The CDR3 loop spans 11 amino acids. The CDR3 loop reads CASMGQYVQYF. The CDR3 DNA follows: TGTGCCAGCATGGGGCAGTACGTGCAGTACTTC.